Each of the 22 T cell receptor beta chains below was sequenced from the same sample in a study of cytomegalovirus exposure and HLA in healthy donors. Vbeta (60) and Jbeta (13) primers were used in the PCR. Measured with immunoSEQ multiplex PCR; TCRdb has only the in-frame clones, and not every one. The sample has about 37,000 clones; roughly 76% are singletons. Specimen: PBMCs. The source is a middle-aged woman in good health and CMV-seronegative.

This rearrangement joins TRBV18 to TRBJ2-7; D might be TRBD1 (6 bases). Germline V gene lookup returns CDR1 KGHSH and CDR2 LQKENI. The CDR3 covers 16 residues. Trimming removed 2 bases at V and 3 bases at J, with 17 bases between. In DNA form, the CDR3 reads TGTGCCAGCTCACCAACGTCGGGACATGGGTTCTACGAGCAGTACTTC. Its protein is CASSPTSGHGFYEQYF.

The CDR3 bases are TGTGCCACCAGCAGACCAGACTTGCATGAGCAGTTCTTC. Amino acid sequence: CATSRPDLHEQFF. The genes are TRBV15 and TRBJ2-1; D gene unclear. CDR3 size: 13 residues. Trimming cost V 2 bases and J 8 bases, with 10 bases left between them. Germline V CDR1 and CDR2: LNHNV, YYDKDF (reference sequence). Using reference TRBV15 and TRBJ2-1 for the parts outside the CDR3, the full variable domain is DAMVIQNPRYQVTQFGKPVTLSCSQTLNHNVMYWYQQKSSQAPKLLFHYYDKDFNNEADTPDNFQSRRPNTSFCFLDIRSPGLGDTAMYLCATSRPDLHEQFFGPGTRLTVL.

This chain uses TRBV28 with TRBJ2-1; TRBD1 matches at 9 bases. This CDR3 region has 14 residues. The trim removed 4 bases at V and 4 bases at J, leaving 2 bases unmatched. Germline V gives CDR1 MDHEN, CDR2 SYDVKM. DNA for the CDR3: TGTGCCAGCAGTTCGGGACAGGGTTACAATGAGCAGTTCTTC. It codes for CASSSGQGYNEQFF.

The chain has TRBV6-5 and TRBJ2-7, with TRBD2 matching over 11 bases. Germline CDR1 reads MNHEY; CDR2 reads SVGAGI. The V and J ends lost 2 bases and 2 bases, in that order; junction bases with no gene match: 2. CDR3 length: 15 residues. CDR3 sequence (DNA): TGTGCCAGCAGTTACCAGACTAGCGGGGCCTACGAGCAGTACTTC. As protein: CASSYQTSGAYEQYF.

The chain uses TRBV2 and TRBJ1-1, with TRBD1 as a possible D gene (6 bases). Germline V lookup: CDR1 SNHLY, CDR2 FYNNEI. This CDR3 is 14 amino acids long. With 6 bases removed from V and 1 base from J, the gap between germline ends came to 12 bases. CDR3 amino acids: CASSEDSPNTEAFF. The CDR3 DNA reads as TGTGCCAGCAGCGAGGACAGCCCGAACACTGAAGCTTTCTTT.

The chain uses TRBV18 and TRBJ1-2, with D tentatively TRBD1 (6 bases). The CDR3 is 14 residues long. Trimming removed 6 bases from V and 4 bases from J, with 15 bases in between. Germline-derived CDR1 and CDR2 are KGHSH and LQKENI. Here the CDR3 DNA reads TGTGCCAGCTCTGCAGACAGGTCTGGCTATGGCTACACCTTC. Its translation is CASSADRSGYGYTF.

The chain is built from TRBV7-9 and TRBJ2-3, with a weak D call TRBD2 (6 bases). V was pared by 7 bases and J by 4 bases, with 21 bases between. The CDR3 is 16 residues long. Germline CDR1 and CDR2: SEHNR and FQNEAQ (reference sequence). The CDR3 DNA follows: TGTGCCAGCACCATCCTACGGGACTTTAGTTCAGATACGCAGTATTTT. The encoded protein is CASTILRDFSSDTQYF.

V usage is TRBV5-1 and J usage is TRBJ2-5; 12 bases are shared with TRBD2. Unmatched junction bases numbered 3, after V lost 0 bases and J lost 3 bases. The CDR3 has 16 residues. The V gene's germline CDR1 is SGHRS and CDR2 YFSETQ. CDR3 nucleotides: TGCGCCAGCAGCTTGGCGACTAGCGGGAGAGAAGAGACCCAGTACTTC. It codes for CASSLATSGREETQYF.

The chain links TRBV6-1 to TRBJ1-6; no firm D call. Germline CDR1 reads MNHNS; CDR2 reads SASEGT. The CDR3 runs to 15 residues. Trimming removed 8 bases from V and 0 bases from J, with 11 bases in between. CDR3 nucleotides: TGTGCCAGCTTCCAACGCAGCTCCTATAATTCACCCCTCCACTTT. It encodes CASFQRSSYNSPLHF.

The chain recombines TRBV25-1 with TRBJ2-4; a possible D gene is TRBD1 (5 bases). The CDR3 is made up of 13 amino acids. CDR1 and CDR2 from the germline V gene are MGHDK and SYGVNS. Trimming took off 7 bases at V and 5 bases at J, with 12 bases between the two ends. CDR3 protein: CASITEGENIQYF. CDR3 DNA sequence: TGTGCCAGCATAACTGAAGGGGAAAACATTCAGTACTTC.

The gene calls are TRBV29-1 and TRBJ1-5; TRBD1 matches at 8 bases. The CDR3 consists of 14 residues. The germline V gene has CDR1 SQVTM and CDR2 ANQGSEA. The V segment lost 6 bases and the J segment 2 bases; nucleotides outside the gene matches: 6. CDR3 in amino acids: CSVQDRGGNQPQHF. Written as DNA, the CDR3 is TGCAGCGTCCAAGACAGGGGTGGCAATCAGCCCCAGCATTTT.

This clone was found once. This chain links TRBV18 with TRBJ2-3; 10 bases are a match to TRBD1. The CDR3 runs 15 residues. V dropped 5 bases and J dropped 3; count of bases not matched to a gene: 5. In germline, CDR1 is KGHSH, CDR2 LQKENI. DNA for the CDR3: TGTGCCAGCTCATCGACGGGACAGGGGACAGATACGCAGTATTTT. It encodes CASSSTGQGTDTQYF.

V is TRBV28 and J is TRBJ1-2; a possible D gene is TRBD1 (5 bases). The ends were cut back, 1 base at V and 2 bases at J, with 11 bases in the middle. CDR1 and CDR2 from the germline V gene are MDHEN and SYDVKM. The CDR3 spans 15 residues. CDR3 in amino acids: CASSLLGQRNYGYTF. In DNA, the CDR3 is TGTGCCAGCAGTTTATTGGGGCAGCGAAACTATGGCTACACCTTC.

V and J are TRBV20-1 and TRBJ1-3; perhaps TRBD1 as D (5 bases). CDR1 is DFQATT, CDR2 SNEGSKA, per germline (reference sequence). The CDR3 length is 10 residues. V lost 6 bases to trimming and J lost 8 bases, with 8 bases between them. CDR3 sequence reads: CSAWGDTIYF. CDR3 in DNA: TGCAGTGCCTGGGGGGACACCATATATTTT.

This clone was seen only a few times. The chain recombines TRBV5-6 with TRBJ2-7, with D unresolved. The CDR3 is 13 residues long. Germline CDR1 is SGHDT and CDR2 is YYEEEE. The V end was cut by 4 bases, the J end by 7 bases, with 15 bases between. CDR3 protein: CASSRNLMSEQYF. CDR3 DNA: TGTGCCAGCAGCCGCAACCTCATGAGTGAGCAGTACTTC.

This clone was found a few times. Other nucleotide sequences in the sample specify the same CDR3. The chain carries TRBV18 and TRBJ1-1; no reliable D call. The V gene's germline CDR1 is KGHSH and CDR2 LQKENI. CDR3 length: 13 residues. Trimming cost V 2 bases and J 3 bases, with 7 bases left between them. In DNA, the CDR3 is TGTGCCAGCTCACCAGGAGGAGACACTGAAGCTTTCTTT. Amino acids: CASSPGGDTEAFF.

This clone has only one observation. This rearrangement joins TRBV28 to TRBJ1-1; D not certain. This CDR3 spans 14 amino acids. Germline loops: CDR1 MDHEN, CDR2 SYDVKM. Trimming removed 1 base at V and 2 bases at J, with 8 bases between. The CDR3 nucleotides read TGTGCCAGCAGTTTATCCCAGGTCAACACTGAAGCTTTCTTT. Its protein product is CASSLSQVNTEAFF.

This clone is medium-sized by share. Different DNA sequences within this sample yield the same CDR3. The chain has TRBV5-6 and TRBJ1-1; the D gene is possibly TRBD1 (5 bases). Trimming took off 4 bases at V and 3 bases at J, with 10 bases between the two ends. Germline loops: CDR1 SGHDT, CDR2 YYEEEE. The CDR3 consists of 13 residues. The CDR3 bases are TGTGCCAGCAGCACTGACAGCGACACTGAAGCTTTCTTT. Protein sequence: CASSTDSDTEAFF.

CDR3 sequence: CSVGWTGEGLFF. CDR3 bases: TGCAGCGTTGGTTGGACTGGGGAGGGACTGTTTTTT. V is TRBV29-1 and J is TRBJ1-4; D gene uncertain. The ends were cut back, 4 bases at V and 13 bases at J, with 16 bases in the middle. Germline V gene lookup returns CDR1 SQVTM and CDR2 ANQGSEA. The CDR3 is 12 amino acids.

The table lists this clone with a few counts. The rearrangement uses TRBV2 and TRBJ2-2; D possibly corresponds to TRBD2 (5 bases). The CDR3 is 13 amino acids. Germline CDR1 reads SNHLY; CDR2 reads FYNNEI. Trimming left V 8 bases short and J 5 bases short, with 12 bases between. The CDR3 region is CASHPGVTGELFF. CDR3 in DNA: TGTGCCAGCCACCCCGGGGTAACCGGGGAGCTGTTTTTT.

The genes are TRBV5-1 and TRBJ1-3; unclear D gene. The CDR3 is 15 amino acids. The germline V gene encodes CDR1 SGHRS and CDR2 YFSETQ. Trimming cost V 4 bases and J 0 bases, with 11 bases left between them. The CDR3 loop reads CASSPGSSSGNTIYF. The CDR3 nucleotides are TGCGCCAGCAGCCCCGGGTCGAGCTCTGGAAACACCATATATTTT. The whole variable domain, filled in from reference TRBV5-1 and TRBJ1-3, reads KAGVTQTPRYLIKTRGQQVTLSCSPISGHRSVSWYQQTPGQGLQFLFEYFSETQRNKGNFPGRFSGRQFSNSRSEMNVSTLELGDSALYLCASSPGSSSGNTIYFGEGSWLTVV.

The chain carries TRBV5-6 and TRBJ1-1; the D gene is possibly TRBD1 (5 bases). V gave up 7 bases and J gave up 8 bases, with 12 bases separating them. CDR3 size: 11 residues. The germline gives CDR1 SGHDT, CDR2 YYEEEE. The CDR3 here is CASSRDREAFF. The CDR3 coding sequence is TGTGCCAGCTCTAGAGACAGAGAAGCTTTCTTT.